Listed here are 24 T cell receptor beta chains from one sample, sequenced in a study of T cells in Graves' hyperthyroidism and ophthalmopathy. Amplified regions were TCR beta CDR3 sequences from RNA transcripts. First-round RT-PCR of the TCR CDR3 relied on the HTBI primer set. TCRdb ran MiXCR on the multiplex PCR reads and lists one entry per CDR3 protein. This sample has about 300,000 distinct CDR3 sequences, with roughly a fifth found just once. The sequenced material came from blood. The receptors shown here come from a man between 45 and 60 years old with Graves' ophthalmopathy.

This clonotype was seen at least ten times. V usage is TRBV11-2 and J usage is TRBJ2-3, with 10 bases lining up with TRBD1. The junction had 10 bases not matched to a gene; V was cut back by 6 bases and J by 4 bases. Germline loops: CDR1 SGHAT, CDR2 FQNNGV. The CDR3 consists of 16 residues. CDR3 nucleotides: TGTGCCAGCAGAAGAGGGGACAGGGGACTACCAGATACGCAGTATTTT. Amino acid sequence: CASRRGDRGLPDTQYF.

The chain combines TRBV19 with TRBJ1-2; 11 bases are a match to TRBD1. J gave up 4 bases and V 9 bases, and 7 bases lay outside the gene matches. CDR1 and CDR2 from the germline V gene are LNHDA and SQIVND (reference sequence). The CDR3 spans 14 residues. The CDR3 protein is CASRTGGSSYGYTF. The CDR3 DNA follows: TGTGCCAGCAGGACAGGGGGCTCCTCCTATGGCTACACCTTC.

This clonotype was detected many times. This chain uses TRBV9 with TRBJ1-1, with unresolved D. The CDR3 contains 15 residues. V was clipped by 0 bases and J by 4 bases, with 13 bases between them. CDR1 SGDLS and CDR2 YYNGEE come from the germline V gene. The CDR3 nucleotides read TGTGCCAGCAGCGTAGATCCTTTGGGTACCACTGAAGCTTTCTTT. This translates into CASSVDPLGTTEAFF.

Written as DNA, the CDR3 is TGCAGCGTTGAAGAGTTGGAGACCCAGTACTTC. Its translation: CSVEELETQYF. The chain carries TRBV29-1 and TRBJ2-5; D is unresolved. This CDR3 is 11 amino acids long. The germline V gene has CDR1 SQVTM and CDR2 ANQGSEA. V lost 0 bases and J 5 bases, leaving 4 bases between the germline ends.

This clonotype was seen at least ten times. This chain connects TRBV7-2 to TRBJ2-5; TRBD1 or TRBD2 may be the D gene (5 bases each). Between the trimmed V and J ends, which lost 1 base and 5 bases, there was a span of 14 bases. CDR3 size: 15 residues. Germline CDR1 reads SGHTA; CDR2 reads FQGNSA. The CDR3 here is CASSLVPGRRETQYF. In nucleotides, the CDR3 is TGTGCCAGCAGCTTAGTTCCGGGACGGAGGGAGACCCAGTACTTC. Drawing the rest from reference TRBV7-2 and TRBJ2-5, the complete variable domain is GAGVSQSPSNKVTEKGKDVELRCDPISGHTALYWYRQSLGQGLEFLIYFQGNSAPDKSGLPSDRFSAERTGGSVSTLTIQRTQQEDSAVYLCASSLVPGRRETQYFGPGTRLLVL.

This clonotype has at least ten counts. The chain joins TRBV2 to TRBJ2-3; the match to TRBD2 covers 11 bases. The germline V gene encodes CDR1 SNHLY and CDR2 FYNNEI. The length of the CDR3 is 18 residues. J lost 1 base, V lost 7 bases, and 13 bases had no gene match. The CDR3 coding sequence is TGTGCCAGCACCGGGCTGCGGCTAGCGGGAGGCGGCACAGATACGCAGTATTTT. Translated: CASTGLRLAGGGTDTQYF.

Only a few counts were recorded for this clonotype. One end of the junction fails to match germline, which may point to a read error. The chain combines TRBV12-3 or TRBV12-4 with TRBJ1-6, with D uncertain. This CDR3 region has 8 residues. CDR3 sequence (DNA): TGTGCCAGCAGCCCCTCCATCTTT. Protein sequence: CASSPSIF.

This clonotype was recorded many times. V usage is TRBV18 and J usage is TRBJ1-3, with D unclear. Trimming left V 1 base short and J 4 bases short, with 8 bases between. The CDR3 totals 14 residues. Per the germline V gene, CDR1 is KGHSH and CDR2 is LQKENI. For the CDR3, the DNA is TGTGCCAGCTCACCACAGAGCGGAGGAAACACCATATATTTT. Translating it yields CASSPQSGGNTIYF.

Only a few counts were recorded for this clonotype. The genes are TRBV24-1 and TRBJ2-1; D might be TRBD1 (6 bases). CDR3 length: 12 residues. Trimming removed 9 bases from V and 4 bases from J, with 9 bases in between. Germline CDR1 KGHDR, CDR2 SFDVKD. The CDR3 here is CATGQTYNEQFF. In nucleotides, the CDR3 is TGTGCCACCGGACAGACGTACAATGAGCAGTTCTTC.

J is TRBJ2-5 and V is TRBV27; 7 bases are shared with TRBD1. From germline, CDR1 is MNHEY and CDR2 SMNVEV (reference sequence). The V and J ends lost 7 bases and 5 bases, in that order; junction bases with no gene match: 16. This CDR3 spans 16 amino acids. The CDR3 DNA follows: TGTGCCAGCACCTACGAGGGGGCCCCTAAACGGGAGACCCAGTACTTC. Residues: CASTYEGAPKRETQYF.

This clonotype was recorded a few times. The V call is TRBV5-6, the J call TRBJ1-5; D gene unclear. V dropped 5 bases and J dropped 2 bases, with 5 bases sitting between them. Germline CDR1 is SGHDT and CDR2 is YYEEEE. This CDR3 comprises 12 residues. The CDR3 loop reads CASRQGNQPQHF. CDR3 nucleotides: TGTGCCAGCAGGCAAGGCAATCAGCCCCAGCATTTT.

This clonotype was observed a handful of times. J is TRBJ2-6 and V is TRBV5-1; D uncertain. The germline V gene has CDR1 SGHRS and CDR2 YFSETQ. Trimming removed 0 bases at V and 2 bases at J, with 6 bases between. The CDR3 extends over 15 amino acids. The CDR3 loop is CASSLAIPGANVLTF. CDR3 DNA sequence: TGCGCCAGCAGCTTGGCCATCCCTGGGGCCAACGTCCTGACTTTC.

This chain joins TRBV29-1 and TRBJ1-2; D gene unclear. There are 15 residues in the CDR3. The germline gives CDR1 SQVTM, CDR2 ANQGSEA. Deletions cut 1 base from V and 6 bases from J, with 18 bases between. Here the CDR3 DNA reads TGCAGCGTTGAAGGAGCCGGCAAACCGGGCGATGGCTACACCTTC. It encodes CSVEGAGKPGDGYTF.

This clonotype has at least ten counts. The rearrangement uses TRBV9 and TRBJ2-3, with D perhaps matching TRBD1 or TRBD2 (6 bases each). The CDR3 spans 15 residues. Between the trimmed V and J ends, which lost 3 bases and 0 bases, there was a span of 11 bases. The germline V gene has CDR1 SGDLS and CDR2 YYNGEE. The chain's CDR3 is CASSDRGASTDTQYF. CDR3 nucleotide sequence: TGTGCCAGCAGCGATAGGGGGGCCAGCACAGATACGCAGTATTTT.

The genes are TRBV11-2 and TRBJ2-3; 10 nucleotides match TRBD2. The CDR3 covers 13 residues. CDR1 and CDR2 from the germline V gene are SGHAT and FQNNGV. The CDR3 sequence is CAVSGRRTDTQYF. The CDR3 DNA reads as TGTGCGGTTAGCGGGAGGAGGACAGATACGCAGTATTTT.

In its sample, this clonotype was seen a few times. CDR3 in amino acids: CASSQGLAGVVISDTQYF. The DNA for the CDR3 is TGTGCCAGCAGCCAGGGACTAGCGGGAGTGGTGATCAGCGATACGCAGTATTTT. The J gene is TRBJ2-3, the V gene TRBV14, with 14 nucleotides matching TRBD2. The CDR3 is made up of 18 amino acids. From germline, CDR1 is SGHDN and CDR2 FVKESK. With 3 bases clipped from V and 6 bases from J, the junction kept 11 bases outside the gene matches.

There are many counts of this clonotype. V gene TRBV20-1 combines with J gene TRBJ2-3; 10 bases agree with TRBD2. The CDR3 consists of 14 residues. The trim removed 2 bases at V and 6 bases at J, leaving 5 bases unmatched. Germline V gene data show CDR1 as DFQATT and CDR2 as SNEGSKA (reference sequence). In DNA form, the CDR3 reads TGCAGTGCTAGACCTAGCGGGAGTTTTGATACGCAGTATTTT. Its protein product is CSARPSGSFDTQYF.

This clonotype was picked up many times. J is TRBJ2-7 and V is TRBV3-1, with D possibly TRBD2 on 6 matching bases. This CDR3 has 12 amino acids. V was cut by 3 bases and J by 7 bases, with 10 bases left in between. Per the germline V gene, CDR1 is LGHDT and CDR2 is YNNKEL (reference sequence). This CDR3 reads CASSQGGSEQYF. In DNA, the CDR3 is TGTGCCAGCAGCCAGGGGGGAAGTGAGCAGTACTTC.

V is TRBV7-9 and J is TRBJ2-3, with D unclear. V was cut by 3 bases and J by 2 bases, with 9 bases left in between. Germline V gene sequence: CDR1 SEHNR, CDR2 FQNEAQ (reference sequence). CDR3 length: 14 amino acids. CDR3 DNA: TGTGCCAGCAGCTTTCGAGGAGACACAGATACGCAGTATTTT. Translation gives CASSFRGDTDTQYF.

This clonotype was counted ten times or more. CDR3 region: CASSPEGGSSNQPQHF. In DNA, the CDR3 is TGTGCCAGCAGCCCCGAGGGAGGGAGTAGCAATCAGCCCCAGCATTTT. This chain joins TRBV6-1 and TRBJ1-5, with D unclear. The V gene's germline CDR1 is MNHNS and CDR2 SASEGT. This CDR3 comprises 16 residues. The V gene lost 6 bases and the J gene lost 0 bases, with 15 bases spanning the gap.

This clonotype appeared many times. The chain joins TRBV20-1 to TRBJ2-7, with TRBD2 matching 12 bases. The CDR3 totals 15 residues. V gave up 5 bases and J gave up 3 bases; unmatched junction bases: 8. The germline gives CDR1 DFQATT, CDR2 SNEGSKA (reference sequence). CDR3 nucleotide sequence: TGCAGTGCTCTACACACTAGCGGGGGGATCTACGAGCAGTACTTC. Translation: CSALHTSGGIYEQYF.

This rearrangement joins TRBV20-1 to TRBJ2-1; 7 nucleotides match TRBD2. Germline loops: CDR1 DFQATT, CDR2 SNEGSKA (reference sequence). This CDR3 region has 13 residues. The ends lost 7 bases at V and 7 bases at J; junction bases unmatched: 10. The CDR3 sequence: CSVRGGRLNEQFF. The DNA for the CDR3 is TGCAGTGTCAGAGGCGGGAGATTGAATGAGCAGTTCTTC.

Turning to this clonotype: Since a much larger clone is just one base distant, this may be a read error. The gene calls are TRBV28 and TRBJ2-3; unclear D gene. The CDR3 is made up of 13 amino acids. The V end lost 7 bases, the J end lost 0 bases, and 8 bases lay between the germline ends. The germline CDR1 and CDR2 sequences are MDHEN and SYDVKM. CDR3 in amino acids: CASTRPSTDTQYF. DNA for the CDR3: TGTGCCAGCACCAGACCCAGCACAGATACGCAGTATTTT.

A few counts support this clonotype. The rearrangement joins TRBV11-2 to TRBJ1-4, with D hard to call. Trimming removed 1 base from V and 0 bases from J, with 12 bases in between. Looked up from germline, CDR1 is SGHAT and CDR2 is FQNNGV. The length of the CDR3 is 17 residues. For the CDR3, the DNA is TGTGCCAGCAGCTTAGTTTTCCCTCAGTCAACTAATGAAAAACTGTTTTTT. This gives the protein CASSLVFPQSTNEKLFF.